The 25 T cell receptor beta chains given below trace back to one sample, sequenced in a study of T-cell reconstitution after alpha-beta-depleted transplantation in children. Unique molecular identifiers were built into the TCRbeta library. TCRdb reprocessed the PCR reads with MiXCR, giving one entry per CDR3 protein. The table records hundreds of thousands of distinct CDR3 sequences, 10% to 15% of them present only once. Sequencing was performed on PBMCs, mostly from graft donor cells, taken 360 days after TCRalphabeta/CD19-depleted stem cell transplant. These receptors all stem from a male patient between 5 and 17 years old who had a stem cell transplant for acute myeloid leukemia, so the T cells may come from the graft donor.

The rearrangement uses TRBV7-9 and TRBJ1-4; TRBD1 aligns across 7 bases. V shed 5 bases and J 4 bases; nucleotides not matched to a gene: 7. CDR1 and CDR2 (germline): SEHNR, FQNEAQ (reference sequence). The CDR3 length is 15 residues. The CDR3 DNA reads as TGTGCCAGCAGCCTAGACGGGACAGTTAATGAAAAACTGTTTTTT. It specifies CASSLDGTVNEKLFF.

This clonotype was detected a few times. Here the CDR3 DNA reads TGTGCCAGCAGCTTTCACGGGAAGACAGATACGCAGTATTTT. It yields the protein CASSFHGKTDTQYF. This chain joins TRBV7-3 and TRBJ2-3, with D tentatively TRBD2 (5 bases). Germline V gene data show CDR1 as SGHTA and CDR2 as FQGTGA. The V gene lost 3 bases and the J gene lost 3 bases, with 10 bases spanning the gap. The CDR3 consists of 14 residues.

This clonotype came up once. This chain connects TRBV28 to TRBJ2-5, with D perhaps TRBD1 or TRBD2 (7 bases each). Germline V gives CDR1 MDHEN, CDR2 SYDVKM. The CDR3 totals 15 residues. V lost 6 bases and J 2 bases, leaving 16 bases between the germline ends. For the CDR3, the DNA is TGTGCCAGCAGCCTGGGGAGGGGGCGACAAGAGACCCAGTACTTC. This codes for CASSLGRGRQETQYF.

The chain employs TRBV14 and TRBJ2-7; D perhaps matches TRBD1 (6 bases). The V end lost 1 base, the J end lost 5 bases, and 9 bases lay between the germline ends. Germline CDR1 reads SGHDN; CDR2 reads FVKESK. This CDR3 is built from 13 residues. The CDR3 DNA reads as TGTGCCAGCAGCCAAGCCCAGGGGAACGAGCAGTACTTC. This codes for CASSQAQGNEQYF.

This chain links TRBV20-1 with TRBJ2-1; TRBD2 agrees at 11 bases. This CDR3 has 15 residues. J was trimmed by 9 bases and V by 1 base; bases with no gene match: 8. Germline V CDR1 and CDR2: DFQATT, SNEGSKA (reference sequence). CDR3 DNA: TGCAGTGCTAGAGGGGGTAGCGGGAGGGCCAGTGAGCAGTTCTTC. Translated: CSARGGSGRASEQFF.

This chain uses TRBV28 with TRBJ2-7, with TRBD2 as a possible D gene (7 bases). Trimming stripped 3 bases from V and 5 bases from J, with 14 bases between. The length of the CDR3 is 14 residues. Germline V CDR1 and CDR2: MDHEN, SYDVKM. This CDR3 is CASSFARGGDEQYF. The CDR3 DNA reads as TGTGCCAGCAGTTTCGCGAGGGGGGGTGACGAGCAGTACTTC.

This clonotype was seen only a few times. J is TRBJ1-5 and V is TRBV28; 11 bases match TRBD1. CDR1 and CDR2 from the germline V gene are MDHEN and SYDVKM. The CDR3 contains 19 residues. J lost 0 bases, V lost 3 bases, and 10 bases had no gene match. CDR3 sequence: CASSFGDRGTFYSNQPQHF. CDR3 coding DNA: TGTGCCAGCAGTTTTGGGGACAGGGGGACCTTTTATAGCAATCAGCCCCAGCATTTT.

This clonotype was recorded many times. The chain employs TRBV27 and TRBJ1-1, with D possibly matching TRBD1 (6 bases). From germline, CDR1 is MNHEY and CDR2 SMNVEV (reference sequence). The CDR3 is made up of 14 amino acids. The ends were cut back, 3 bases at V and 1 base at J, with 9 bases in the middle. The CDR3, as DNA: TGTGCCAGCAGTTTTCGGGGGGCGAACACTGAAGCTTTCTTT. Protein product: CASSFRGANTEAFF.

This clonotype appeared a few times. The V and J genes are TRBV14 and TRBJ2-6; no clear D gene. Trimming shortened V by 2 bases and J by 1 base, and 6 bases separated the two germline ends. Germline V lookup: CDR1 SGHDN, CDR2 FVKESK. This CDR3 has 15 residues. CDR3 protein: CASSQKASGANVLTF. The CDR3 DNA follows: TGTGCCAGCAGCCAAAAAGCGTCTGGGGCCAACGTCCTGACTTTC.

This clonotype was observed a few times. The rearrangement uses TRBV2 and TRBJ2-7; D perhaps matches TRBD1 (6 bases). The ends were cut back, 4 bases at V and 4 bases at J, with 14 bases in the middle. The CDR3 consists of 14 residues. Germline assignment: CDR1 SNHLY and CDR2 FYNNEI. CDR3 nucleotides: TGTGCCAGCAGTGGGCCAAGGGGGAAGTACGAGCAGTACTTC. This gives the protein CASSGPRGKYEQYF.

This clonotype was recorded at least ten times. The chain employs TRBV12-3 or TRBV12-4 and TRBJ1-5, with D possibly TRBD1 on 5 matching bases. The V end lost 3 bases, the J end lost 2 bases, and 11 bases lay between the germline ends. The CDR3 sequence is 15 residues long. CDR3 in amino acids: CASSLGPGGNQPQHF. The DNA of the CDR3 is TGTGCCAGCAGTTTGGGGCCTGGTGGCAATCAGCCCCAGCATTTT.

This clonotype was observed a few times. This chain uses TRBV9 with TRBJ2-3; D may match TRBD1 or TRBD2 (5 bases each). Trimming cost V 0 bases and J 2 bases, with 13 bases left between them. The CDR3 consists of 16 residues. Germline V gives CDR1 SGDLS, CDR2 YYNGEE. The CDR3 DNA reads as TGTGCCAGCAGCGTAGACGGGGCGGACTCCACAGATACGCAGTATTTT. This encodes CASSVDGADSTDTQYF.

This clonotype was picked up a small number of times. For the CDR3, the DNA is TGCGCCAGTCCCTCAGGGGACACAGGGGCCAACGTCCTGACTTTC. It is translated as CASPSGDTGANVLTF. The V gene is TRBV5-1, the J gene TRBJ2-6, with D possibly TRBD1 on 6 matching bases. Germline assignment: CDR1 SGHRS and CDR2 YFSETQ. Trimming cost V 8 bases and J 4 bases, with 16 bases left between them. This CDR3 comprises 15 residues. Drawing the rest from reference TRBV5-1 and TRBJ2-6, the complete variable domain is KAGVTQTPRYLIKTRGQQVTLSCSPISGHRSVSWYQQTPGQGLQFLFEYFSETQRNKGNFPGRFSGRQFSNSRSEMNVSTLELGDSALYLCASPSGDTGANVLTFGAGSRLTVL.

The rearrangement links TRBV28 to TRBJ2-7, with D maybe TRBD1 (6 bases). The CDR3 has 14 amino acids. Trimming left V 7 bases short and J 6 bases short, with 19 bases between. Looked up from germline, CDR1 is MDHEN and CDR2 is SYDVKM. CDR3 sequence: CASNIQGRPFEQYF. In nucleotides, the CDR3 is TGTGCCAGCAACATACAGGGTCGTCCTTTCGAGCAGTACTTC.

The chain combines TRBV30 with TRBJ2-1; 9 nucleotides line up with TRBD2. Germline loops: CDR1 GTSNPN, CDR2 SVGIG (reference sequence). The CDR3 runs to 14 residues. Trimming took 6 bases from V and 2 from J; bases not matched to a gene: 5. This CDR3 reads CACTSGLTYNEQFF. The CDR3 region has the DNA TGTGCCTGCACTAGCGGGCTAACCTACAATGAGCAGTTCTTC.

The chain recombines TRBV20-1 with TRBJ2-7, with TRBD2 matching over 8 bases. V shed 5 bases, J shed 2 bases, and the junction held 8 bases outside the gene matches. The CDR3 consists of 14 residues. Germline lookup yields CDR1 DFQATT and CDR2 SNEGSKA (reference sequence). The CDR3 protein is CSAPSSGRTYEQYF. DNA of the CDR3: TGCAGTGCTCCCTCTAGCGGGCGGACCTACGAGCAGTACTTC.

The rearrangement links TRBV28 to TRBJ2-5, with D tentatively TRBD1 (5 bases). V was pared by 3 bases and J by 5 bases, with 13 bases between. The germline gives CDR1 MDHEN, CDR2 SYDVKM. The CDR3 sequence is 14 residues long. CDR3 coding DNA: TGTGCCAGCAGTTTGTGGGGCTTAGGGGAGACCCAGTACTTC. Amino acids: CASSLWGLGETQYF.

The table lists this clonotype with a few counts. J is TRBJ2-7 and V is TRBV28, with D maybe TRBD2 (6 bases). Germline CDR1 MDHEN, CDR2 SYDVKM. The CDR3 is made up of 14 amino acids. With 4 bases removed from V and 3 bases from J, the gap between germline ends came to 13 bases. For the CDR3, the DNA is TGTGCCAGCAGTTCACGGGACTCGATCTACGAGCAGTACTTC. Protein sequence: CASSSRDSIYEQYF.

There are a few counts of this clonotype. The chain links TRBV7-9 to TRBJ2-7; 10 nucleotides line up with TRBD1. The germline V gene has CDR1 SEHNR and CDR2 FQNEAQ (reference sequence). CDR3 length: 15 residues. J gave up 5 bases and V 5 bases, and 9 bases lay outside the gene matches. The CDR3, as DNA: TGTGCCAGCAGCGCCGGGACAGGGGTAAGGGACGAGCAGTACTTC. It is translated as CASSAGTGVRDEQYF. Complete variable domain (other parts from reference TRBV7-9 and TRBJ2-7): DTGVSQNPRHKITKRGQNVTFRCDPISEHNRLYWYRQTLGQGPEFLTYFQNEAQLEKSRLLSDRFSAERPKGSFSTLEIQRTEQGDSAMYLCASSAGTGVRDEQYFGPGTRLTVT.

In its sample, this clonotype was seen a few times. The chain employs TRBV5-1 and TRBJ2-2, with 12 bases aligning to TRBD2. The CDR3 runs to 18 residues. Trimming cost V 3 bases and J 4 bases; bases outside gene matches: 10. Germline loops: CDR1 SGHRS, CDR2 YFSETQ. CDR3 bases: TGCGCCAGCAGCTACGGACTAGCGGGGTCCTCTGGCACCGGGGAGCTGTTTTTT. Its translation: CASSYGLAGSSGTGELFF. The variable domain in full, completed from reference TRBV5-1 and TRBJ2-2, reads KAGVTQTPRYLIKTRGQQVTLSCSPISGHRSVSWYQQTPGQGLQFLFEYFSETQRNKGNFPGRFSGRQFSNSRSEMNVSTLELGDSALYLCASSYGLAGSSGTGELFFGEGSRLTVL.

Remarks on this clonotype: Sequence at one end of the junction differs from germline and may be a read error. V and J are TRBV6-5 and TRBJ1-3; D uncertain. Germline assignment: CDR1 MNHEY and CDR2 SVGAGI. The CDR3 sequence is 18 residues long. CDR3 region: CASIYRAGSPSSGNTIYF. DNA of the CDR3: TGTGCCAGCATTTACCGGGCCGGCAGCCCGAGCTCTGGAAACACCATATATTTT.

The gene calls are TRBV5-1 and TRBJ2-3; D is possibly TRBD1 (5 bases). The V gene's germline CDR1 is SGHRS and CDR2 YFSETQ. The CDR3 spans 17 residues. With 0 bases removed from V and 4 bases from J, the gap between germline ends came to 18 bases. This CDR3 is CASSLVGLGGPADTQYF. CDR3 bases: TGCGCCAGCAGCTTGGTGGGGCTTGGCGGTCCGGCAGATACGCAGTATTTT.

CDR3 nucleotide sequence: TGTGCCAGCAGCCTCATCGGGCGGGGGAACACTGAAGCTTTCTTT. This codes for CASSLIGRGNTEAFF. V gene TRBV3-1 combines with J gene TRBJ1-1; the D is unclear. This CDR3 contains 15 residues. Trimming removed 4 bases from V and 1 base from J, with 13 bases in between. Germline CDR1 reads LGHDT; CDR2 reads YNNKEL (reference sequence). The full variable domain, with the rest looked up from reference TRBV3-1 and TRBJ1-1, is DTAVSQTPKYLVTQMGNDKSIKCEQNLGHDTMYWYKQDSKKFLKIMFSYNNKELIINETVPNRFSPKSPDKAHLNLHINSLELGDSAVYFCASSLIGRGNTEAFFGQGTRLTVV.

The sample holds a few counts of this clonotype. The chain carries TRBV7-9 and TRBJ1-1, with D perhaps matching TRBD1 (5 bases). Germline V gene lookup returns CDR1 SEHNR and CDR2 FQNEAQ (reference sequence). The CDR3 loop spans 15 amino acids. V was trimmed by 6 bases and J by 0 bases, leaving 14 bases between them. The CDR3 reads CASRKWGIMNTEAFF. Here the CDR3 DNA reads TGTGCCAGCAGGAAATGGGGGATTATGAACACTGAAGCTTTCTTT.

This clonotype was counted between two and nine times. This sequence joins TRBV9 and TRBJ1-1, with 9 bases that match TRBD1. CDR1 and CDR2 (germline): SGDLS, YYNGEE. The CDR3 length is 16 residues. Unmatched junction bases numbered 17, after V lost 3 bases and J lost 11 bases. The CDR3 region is CASSAVSGTGIGRAFF. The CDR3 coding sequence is TGTGCCAGCAGCGCCGTTTCCGGGACAGGGATTGGGAGGGCTTTCTTT.